The 21 T cell receptor beta chains below all came from one sample that was sequenced in a study of T cell responses to AZD1222 COVID-19 vaccine. Sequenced by immunoSEQ multiplex PCR; TCRdb stores in-frame clones only, minus some. The table has 200,000 to 250,000 clones, around 94% seen once. The sequencing used peripheral blood, collected 28 days after the second dose of the MenACWY control vaccine. All receptors come from an adult who received the MenACWY meningococcal vaccine as a control.

The chain couples TRBV11-2 to TRBJ1-1; possible D gene TRBD1, 6 bases. Trimming removed 8 bases at V and 1 base at J, with 11 bases between. The germline CDR1 and CDR2 sequences are SGHAT and FQNNGV. This CDR3 is 13 amino acids long. CDR3 nucleotides: TGTGCCAGCCTGGGGGCTCAGAACACTGAAGCTTTCTTT. Residues: CASLGAQNTEAFF.

J is TRBJ2-7 and V is TRBV14; the D is unclear. The CDR3 consists of 16 residues. Trimming pared 3 bases from V and 0 bases from J, leaving 15 bases between. CDR1 and CDR2 (germline): SGHDN, FVKESK. This CDR3 is CASSHPTGSTSYEQYF. The CDR3 coding sequence is TGTGCCAGCAGCCACCCTACCGGGTCTACCTCCTACGAGCAGTACTTC.

The chain recombines TRBV6-2 or TRBV6-3 with TRBJ1-5, with 11 bases lining up with TRBD1. This CDR3 comprises 19 residues. J gave up 7 bases and V 3 bases, and 17 bases lay outside the gene matches. Germline CDR1 reads MNHEY; CDR2 reads SVGEGT. In DNA form, the CDR3 reads TGTGCCAGCAGTTATCCCGGGACAGGGGGTATCCTTTCCGGGCAGCCCCAGCATTTT. It yields the protein CASSYPGTGGILSGQPQHF.

The rearrangement uses TRBV5-4 and TRBJ2-2; no clear D. CDR1 and CDR2 (germline): SGHNT, YYREEE (reference sequence). This CDR3 has 16 amino acids. V was shortened by 0 bases and J by 4 bases, with 13 bases between the two germline ends. CDR3 amino acids: CASSLGPKAVTGELFF. The CDR3 region has the DNA TGTGCCAGCAGCTTGGGGCCGAAGGCGGTCACCGGGGAGCTGTTTTTT. The entire variable domain, with the rest obtained from reference TRBV5-4 and TRBJ2-2, is as follows: ETGVTQSPTHLIKTRGQQVTLRCSSQSGHNTVSWYQQALGQGPQFIFQYYREEENGRGNFPPRFSGLQFPNYSSELNVNALELDDSALYLCASSLGPKAVTGELFFGEGSRLTVL.

The J gene is TRBJ2-2, the V gene TRBV12-3 or TRBV12-4; no definite D call. The length of the CDR3 is 11 residues. V dropped 7 bases and J dropped 9 bases, with 9 bases sitting between them. The CDR3 here is CASTPLRELFF. The CDR3 DNA sequence: TGTGCCAGCACCCCGCTTAGGGAGCTGTTTTTT.

This clone occurred once. V usage is TRBV9 and J usage is TRBJ2-1, with a weak D call TRBD2 (6 bases). The CDR3 has 12 amino acids. The germline V gene encodes CDR1 SGDLS and CDR2 YYNGEE. Trimming cost V 4 bases and J 9 bases, with 11 bases left between them. CDR3 protein: CASSRTGVEQFF. The DNA of the CDR3 is TGTGCCAGCAGCAGAACGGGGGTTGAGCAGTTCTTC. Filled out from reference TRBV9 and TRBJ2-1, the complete variable domain reads DSGVTQTPKHLITATGQRVTLRCSPRSGDLSVYWYQQSLDQGLQFLIQYYNGEERAKGNILERFSAQQFPDLHSELNLSSLELGDSALYFCASSRTGVEQFFGPGTRLTVL.

V gene TRBV5-4 combines with J gene TRBJ1-1; 7 bases align to TRBD1. Germline lookup yields CDR1 SGHNT and CDR2 YYREEE (reference sequence). The V and J ends lost 4 bases and 2 bases, in that order; junction bases with no gene match: 5. The CDR3 covers 14 residues. The CDR3 nucleotides read TGTGCCAGCAGCCCCGGGACAGCTAACACTGAAGCTTTCTTT. Its protein product is CASSPGTANTEAFF.

The rearrangement uses TRBV29-1 and TRBJ2-3; no clear D gene. In germline, CDR1 is SQVTM, CDR2 ANQGSEA. Trimming removed 4 bases at V and 4 bases at J, with 15 bases between. The CDR3 covers 14 residues. The CDR3 reads CSVVVKGSPDTQYF. Here the CDR3 DNA reads TGCAGCGTTGTAGTTAAGGGTAGCCCAGATACGCAGTATTTT.

The chain couples TRBV7-2 to TRBJ2-3; D possibly uses TRBD1 or TRBD2 (6 bases each). Germline CDR1 reads SGHTA; CDR2 reads FQGNSA. The CDR3 is 16 residues long. Deletions cut 3 bases from V and 2 bases from J, with 15 bases between. Here the CDR3 reads CASSLSVGGTTDTQYF. The CDR3 DNA reads as TGTGCCAGCAGCTTGTCCGTAGGGGGGACCACAGATACGCAGTATTTT.

In its sample, this clone was seen once. This sequence joins TRBV24-1 and TRBJ2-1, with TRBD1 matching over 7 bases. CDR1 and CDR2 (germline): KGHDR, SFDVKD. V lost 1 base and J lost 4; bases outside the gene matches: 3. The CDR3 covers 15 residues. The CDR3 DNA is TGTGCCACCAGTGATTTCGGGACAGTTTACAATGAGCAGTTCTTC. Translation gives CATSDFGTVYNEQFF.

The V gene is TRBV4-1, the J gene TRBJ2-2; tentatively, D is TRBD2 (5 bases). The CDR3 has 17 amino acids. With 0 bases removed from V and 4 bases from J, the gap between germline ends came to 15 bases. Germline V lookup: CDR1 MGHRA, CDR2 YSYEKL. The DNA of the CDR3 is TGCGCCAGCAGCCAAGATAAGGGAGTCGAGAGCACCGGGGAGCTGTTTTTT. This gives the protein CASSQDKGVESTGELFF.

This chain connects TRBV19 to TRBJ1-4; D remains ambiguous. The germline V and J ends were trimmed by 6 bases and 10 bases, with 12 bases remaining between them. This CDR3 spans 12 amino acids. Germline assignment: CDR1 LNHDA and CDR2 SQIVND (reference sequence). CDR3 bases: TGTGCCAGTAGCCAAGCCGGGCCAAAACTGTTTTTT. It specifies CASSQAGPKLFF.

The chain couples TRBV3-1 (or the pseudogene TRBV3-2) to TRBJ2-1; a possible D gene is TRBD2 (5 bases). Trimming took off 0 bases at V and 4 bases at J, with 10 bases between the two ends. Germline V gene data show CDR1 as LGHDT and CDR2 as YNNKEL (reference sequence). CDR3 length: 15 amino acids. The CDR3 protein is CASSQEGDGYNEQFF. The CDR3 coding sequence is TGTGCCAGCAGCCAAGAGGGAGACGGGTACAATGAGCAGTTCTTC.

V and J are TRBV12-3 or TRBV12-4 and TRBJ1-1, with a weak D call TRBD1 (5 bases). Trimming shortened V by 4 bases and J by 7 bases, and 10 bases separated the two germline ends. The CDR3 loop spans 12 amino acids. Here the CDR3 DNA reads TGTGCCAGCAGTTGGGGCGGGTATGAAGCTTTCTTT. It translates to CASSWGGYEAFF.

This chain connects TRBV13 to TRBJ2-7; D perhaps matches TRBD2 (5 bases). The CDR3 is made up of 14 amino acids. The ends were cut back, 3 bases at V and 6 bases at J, with 15 bases in the middle. Looked up from germline, CDR1 is PRHDT and CDR2 is FYEKMQ (reference sequence). The DNA of the CDR3 is TGTGCCAGCAGCTTGAGGGTCTCCCCCTCCGAGCAGTACTTC. Protein: CASSLRVSPSEQYF.

V usage is TRBV2 and J usage is TRBJ1-2, with TRBD1 as a possible D gene (6 bases). V was shortened by 4 bases and J by 4 bases, with 16 bases between the two germline ends. The CDR3 runs 15 residues. Germline values: CDR1 SNHLY, CDR2 FYNNEI. The chain's CDR3 is CASSGGGGTTYGYTF. The CDR3 DNA reads as TGTGCCAGCAGTGGAGGGGGGGGCACGACCTATGGCTACACCTTC.

In DNA form, the CDR3 reads TGCGCCAGCAGCTTGGGAAGGGCCAGGGGATACCACAATGAGCAGTTCTTC. Protein sequence: CASSLGRARGYHNEQFF. The chain joins TRBV5-1 to TRBJ2-1, with a tentative D call TRBD1 (6 bases). V was trimmed by 0 bases and J by 5 bases, leaving 18 bases between them. Looked up from germline, CDR1 is SGHRS and CDR2 is YFSETQ. CDR3 size: 17 residues.

The chain carries TRBV29-1 and TRBJ2-7; 9 bases are shared with TRBD2. Germline trimming cut 6 bases from V and 3 bases from J; bases unmatched to any gene: 9. Germline V gives CDR1 SQVTM, CDR2 ANQGSEA. The CDR3 consists of 14 residues. Written as DNA, the CDR3 is TGCAGCGTCCGAGAGGGACTAGCAGACTACGAGCAGTACTTC. Its protein product is CSVREGLADYEQYF.

The chain uses TRBV10-3 and TRBJ2-1, with 8 bases that match TRBD1. The V segment lost 6 bases and the J segment 7 bases; nucleotides outside the gene matches: 2. The germline V gene encodes CDR1 ENHRY and CDR2 SYGVKD. The CDR3 extends over 12 amino acids. The CDR3 here is CAISQGANEQFF. CDR3 coding DNA: TGTGCCATCAGCCAGGGGGCGAATGAGCAGTTCTTC.

CDR3 loop: CASAVRQGSYEQYF. CDR3 DNA: TGTGCCAGCGCCGTAAGACAGGGGTCCTACGAGCAGTACTTC. The rearrangement uses TRBV14 and TRBJ2-7, with 8 bases fitting TRBD1. The germline V gene has CDR1 SGHDN and CDR2 FVKESK. This CDR3 has 14 residues. J gave up 1 base and V 8 bases, and 7 bases lay outside the gene matches.

The chain recombines TRBV10-3 with TRBJ1-3; D remains unclear. The germline V gene has CDR1 ENHRY and CDR2 SYGVKD. Between the trimmed V and J ends, which lost 3 bases and 2 bases, there was a span of 11 bases. The CDR3 is made up of 15 amino acids. The CDR3 nucleotides are TGTGCCATCAGTGATTGGGATCTTACTGGAAACACCATATATTTT. It specifies CAISDWDLTGNTIYF.